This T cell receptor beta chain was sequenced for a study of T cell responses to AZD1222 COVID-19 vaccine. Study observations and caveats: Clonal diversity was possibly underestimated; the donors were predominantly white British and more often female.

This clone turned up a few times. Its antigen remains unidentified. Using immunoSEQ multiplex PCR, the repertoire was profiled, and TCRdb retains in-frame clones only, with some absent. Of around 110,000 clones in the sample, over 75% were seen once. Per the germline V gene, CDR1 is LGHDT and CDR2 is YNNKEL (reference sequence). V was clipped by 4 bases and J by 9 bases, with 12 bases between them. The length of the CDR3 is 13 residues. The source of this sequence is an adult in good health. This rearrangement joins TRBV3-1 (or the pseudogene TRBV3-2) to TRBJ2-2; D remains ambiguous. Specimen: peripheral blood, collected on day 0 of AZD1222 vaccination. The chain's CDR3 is CASSPFRFWELFF. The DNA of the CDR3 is TGTGCCAGCAGCCCATTTCGGTTTTGGGAGCTGTTTTTT.